This TCR beta chain was sequenced for a study of control samples from healthy donors and cancer patients. Clones were sequenced by immunoSEQ multiplex PCR, and TCRdb holds only the in-frame ones, with some missing. The data hold 120,000 to 150,000 clones, with 75% to 95% observed a single time. Germline V lookup: CDR1 MDHEN, CDR2 SYDVKM. The trim removed 2 bases at V and 0 bases at J, leaving 6 bases unmatched. This CDR3 contains 16 residues. The receptor was isolated from a man younger than 45 in good health. Material for sequencing was blood. The chain employs TRBV28 and TRBJ1-1; 7 nucleotides match TRBD1. This chain's CDR3 is CASSLRRDRVNTEAFF. In DNA, the CDR3 is TGTGCCAGCAGTTTACGACGTGACAGGGTGAACACTGAAGCTTTCTTT.